Below, 10 T cell receptor beta chains from the same sample are listed, as sequenced in a study of T cells of healthy individuals. TCRdb reprocessed the 5' RACE reads with MiXCR, giving one entry per CDR3 protein. There are 95,000 to 100,000 distinct CDR3 sequences in the sample; around 17% occur only once, and 6.2% lies in the top ten. The receptors were gathered from a human donor in good health.

CDR3 region: CASSLPGQGYGYTF. The CDR3 nucleotides are TGCGCCAGCAGCCTCCCGGGACAGGGCTATGGCTACACCTTC. The chain combines TRBV5-1 with TRBJ1-2, with TRBD1 matching 9 bases. V gave up 4 bases and J gave up 4 bases; unmatched junction bases: 5. Germline loops: CDR1 SGHRS, CDR2 YFSETQ. This CDR3 spans 14 amino acids.

The V call is TRBV5-4, the J call TRBJ2-5, with TRBD2 identical over 9 bases. The J segment lost 4 bases and the V segment lost 3 bases, leaving 1 base of the junction unmatched. This CDR3 comprises 13 residues. Per germline, CDR1 SGHNT and CDR2 YYREEE (reference sequence). CDR3 residues: CASSWRGGETQYF. CDR3 coding DNA: TGTGCCAGCAGCTGGCGGGGGGGAGAGACCCAGTACTTC.

V usage is TRBV7-2 and J usage is TRBJ2-3; D might be TRBD2 (7 bases). CDR3 length equals 14 residues. Germline V gene lookup returns CDR1 SGHTA and CDR2 FQGNSA. The V end was cut by 4 bases, the J end by 2 bases, with 10 bases between. CDR3 amino acids: CASSSRGLTDTQYF. In nucleotides, the CDR3 is TGTGCCAGCAGCTCGCGGGGGCTCACAGATACGCAGTATTTT.

This clonotype was observed a handful of times. The chain uses TRBV7-2 and TRBJ2-2; D is uncertain. Trimming took off 4 bases at V and 0 bases at J, with 6 bases between the two ends. The length of the CDR3 is 14 residues. Germline CDR1 SGHTA, CDR2 FQGNSA. CDR3 amino acids: CASSSLANTGELFF. Written as DNA, the CDR3 is TGTGCCAGCAGCTCCCTAGCGAACACCGGGGAGCTGTTTTTT.

CDR3 bases: TGTGCCAGCAGCAAGAACCGGGAGGGGAATGAGCAGTTCTTC. Amino acids: CASSKNREGNEQFF. The chain carries TRBV7-2 and TRBJ2-1; 8 bases are shared with TRBD2. This CDR3 is built from 14 residues. The V and J ends lost 5 bases and 7 bases, in that order; junction bases with no gene match: 7. From germline, CDR1 is SGHTA and CDR2 FQGNSA.

This clonotype appeared a few times. The chain is built from TRBV7-2 and TRBJ1-6; no clear D gene. Germline assignment: CDR1 SGHTA and CDR2 FQGNSA. With 2 bases removed from V and 0 bases from J, the gap between germline ends came to 8 bases. This CDR3 comprises 16 residues. The CDR3 nucleotides read TGTGCCAGCAGCTTAACGTCCTCCTCCTATAATTCACCCCTCCACTTT. Residues: CASSLTSSSYNSPLHF.

This clonotype has more than one count but fewer than ten. The chain joins TRBV2 to TRBJ1-2; D not certain. V lost 8 bases and J 8 bases, leaving 12 bases between the germline ends. The CDR3 loop spans 11 amino acids. CDR1 and CDR2 from the germline V gene are SNHLY and FYNNEI. The CDR3 loop is CASSGGLGYTF. CDR3 sequence (DNA): TGTGCCAGCTCCGGCGGCCTCGGCTACACCTTC.

The V and J genes are TRBV3-1 and TRBJ2-5, with D unresolved. The germline V gene encodes CDR1 LGHDT and CDR2 YNNKEL (reference sequence). CDR3 length equals 16 residues. V was pared by 1 base and J by 2 bases, with 14 bases between. CDR3 sequence (DNA): TGTGCCAGCAGCCAAGGGGTGGCAGAACAACAAGAGACCCAGTACTTC. It yields the protein CASSQGVAEQQETQYF.

The chain is built from TRBV2 and TRBJ1-6, with D maybe TRBD1 (6 bases). Germline V gene data show CDR1 as SNHLY and CDR2 as FYNNEI. V was clipped by 6 bases and J by 10 bases, with 13 bases between them. There are 13 residues in the CDR3. The CDR3 sequence is CASRAGAQSPLHF. The CDR3 DNA is TGTGCCAGCAGGGCAGGGGCTCAATCACCCCTCCACTTT.

This clonotype turned up a few times. CDR3 in amino acids: CASNSAGRRNEKLFF. The CDR3 coding sequence is TGTGCCAGCAATTCCGCGGGACGTAGGAATGAAAAACTGTTTTTT. The chain recombines TRBV27 with TRBJ1-4; maybe TRBD1 (5 bases). The CDR3 totals 15 residues. The V and J ends lost 7 bases and 5 bases respectively, with 17 bases between them. Germline V gives CDR1 MNHEY, CDR2 SMNVEV (reference sequence).